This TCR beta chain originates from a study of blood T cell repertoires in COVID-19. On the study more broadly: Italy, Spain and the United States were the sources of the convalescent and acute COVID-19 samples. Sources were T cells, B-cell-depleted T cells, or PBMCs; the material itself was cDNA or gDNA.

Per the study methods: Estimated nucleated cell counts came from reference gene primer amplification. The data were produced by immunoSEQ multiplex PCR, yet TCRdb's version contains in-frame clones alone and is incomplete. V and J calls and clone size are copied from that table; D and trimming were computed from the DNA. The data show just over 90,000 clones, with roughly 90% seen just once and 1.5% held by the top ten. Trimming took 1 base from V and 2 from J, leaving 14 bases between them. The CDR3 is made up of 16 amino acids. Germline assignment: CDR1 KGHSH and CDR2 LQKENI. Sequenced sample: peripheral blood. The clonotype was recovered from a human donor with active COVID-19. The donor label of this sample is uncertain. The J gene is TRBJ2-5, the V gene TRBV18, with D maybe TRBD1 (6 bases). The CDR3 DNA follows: TGTGCCAGCTCACCACAACAGCCAGGGGCTCAAGAGACCCAGTACTTC. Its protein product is CASSPQQPGAQETQYF. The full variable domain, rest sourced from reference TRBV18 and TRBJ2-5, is NAGVMQNPRHLVRRRGQEARLRCSPMKGHSHVYWYRQLPEEGLKFMVYLQKENIIDESGMPKERFSAEFPKEGPSILRIQQVVRGDSAAYFCASSPQQPGAQETQYFGPGTRLLVL.